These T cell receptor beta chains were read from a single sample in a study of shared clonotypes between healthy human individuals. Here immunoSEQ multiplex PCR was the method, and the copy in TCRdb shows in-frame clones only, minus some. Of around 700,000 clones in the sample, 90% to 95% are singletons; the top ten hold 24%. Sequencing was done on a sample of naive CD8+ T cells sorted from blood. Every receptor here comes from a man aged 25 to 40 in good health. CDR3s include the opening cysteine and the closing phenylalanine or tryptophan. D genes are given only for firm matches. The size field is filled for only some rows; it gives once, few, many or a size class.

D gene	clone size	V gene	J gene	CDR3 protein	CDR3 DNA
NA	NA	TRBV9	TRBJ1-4	CASSGGRINEKLFF	TGTGCCAGCAGCGGGGGACGGATTAATGAAAAACTGTTTTTT
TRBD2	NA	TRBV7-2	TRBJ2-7	CASSPSAGALEQYF	TGTGCCAGCAGCCCTAGCGCGGGAGCCCTCGAGCAGTACTTC
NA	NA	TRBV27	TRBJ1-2	CASSLLGRGLGYTF	TGTGCCAGCAGTTTGTTAGGGCGGGGGTTAGGCTACACCTTC
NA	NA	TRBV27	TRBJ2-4	CATHHPQADLAKNIQYF	TGTGCCACCCACCACCCTCAGGCAGATCTAGCCAAAAACATTCAGTACTTC
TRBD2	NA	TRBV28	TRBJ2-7	CASSLLAANYEQYF	TGTGCCAGCAGTCTACTAGCGGCGAACTACGAGCAGTACTTC
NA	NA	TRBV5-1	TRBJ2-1	CASSLRTGRDWFF	TGCGCCAGCAGCTTGAGGACAGGGAGGGACTGGTTCTTC
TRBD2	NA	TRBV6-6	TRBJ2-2	CASSNLAGGNTGELFF	TGTGCCAGCAGCAACTTAGCGGGAGGGAACACCGGGGAGCTGTTTTTT
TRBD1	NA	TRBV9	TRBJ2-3	CASSSDRDLDTQYF	TGTGCCAGCAGCTCCGACAGGGATTTAGATACGCAGTATTTT
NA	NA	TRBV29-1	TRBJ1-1	CSVEDSQPREAFF	TGCAGCGTTGAAGATAGCCAGCCCCGTGAAGCTTTCTTT
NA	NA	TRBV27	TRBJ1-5	CASRLLDSNQPQHF	TGTGCCAGCAGGCTACTTGACAGCAATCAGCCCCAGCATTTT
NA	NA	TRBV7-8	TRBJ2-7	CASTSPADINEQYF	TGTGCCAGCACCTCCCCGGCAGATATTAACGAGCAGTACTTC
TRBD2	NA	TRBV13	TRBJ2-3	CASSPRASGSLLDTQYF	TGTGCCAGCAGCCCCAGAGCTAGCGGGAGTCTTTTAGATACGCAGTATTTT
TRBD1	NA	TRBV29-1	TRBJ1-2	CSVSGQGNYGYTF	TGCAGCGTTTCGGGACAGGGCAACTATGGCTACACCTTC
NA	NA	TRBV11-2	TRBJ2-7	CASSRRVYEQYF	TGTGCCAGCAGCCGAAGAGTCTACGAGCAGTACTTC
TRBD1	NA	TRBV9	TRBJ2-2	CASSDPQGAFNTGELFF	TGTGCCAGCAGCGATCCACAGGGGGCCTTCAACACCGGGGAGCTGTTTTTT
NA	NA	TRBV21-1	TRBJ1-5	CASSKGFRNQPQHF	TGTGCCAGCAGCAAAGGTTTCAGGAATCAGCCCCAGCATTTT
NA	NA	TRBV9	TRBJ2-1	CASTPFPGSHEQFF	TGTGCCAGCACCCCGTTCCCCGGGAGCCATGAGCAGTTCTTC
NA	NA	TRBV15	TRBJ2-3	CATSLDRTGTQYF	TGTGCCACCAGCCTCGACAGGACCGGTACGCAGTATTTT
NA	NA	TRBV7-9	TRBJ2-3	CASSLGVQGIHTDTQYF	TGTGCCAGCAGCTTAGGTGTTCAGGGAATACACACAGATACGCAGTATTTT
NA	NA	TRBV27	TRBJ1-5	CASSLLGASGNQPQHF	TGTGCCAGCAGTTTGTTAGGGGCCTCTGGCAATCAGCCCCAGCATTTT
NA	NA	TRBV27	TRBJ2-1	CASSPPDYVNNEQFF	TGTGCCAGCAGCCCACCGGACTACGTAAACAATGAGCAGTTCTTC
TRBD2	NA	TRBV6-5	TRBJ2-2	CASSQSSGVTGELFF	TGTGCCAGCAGTCAGTCTAGCGGGGTCACCGGGGAGCTGTTTTTT
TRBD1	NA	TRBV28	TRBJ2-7	CASSTRTGATYEQYF	TGTGCCAGCAGTACTCGGACAGGGGCGACCTACGAGCAGTACTTC
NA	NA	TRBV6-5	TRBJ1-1	CASSSRQDTEAFF	TGTGCCAGCAGTTCCCGACAGGACACTGAAGCTTTCTTT
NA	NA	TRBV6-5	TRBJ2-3	CAGQKEDTDTQYF	TGTGCCGGACAAAAGGAGGACACAGATACGCAGTATTTT
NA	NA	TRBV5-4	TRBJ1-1	CASSPETGYTEAFF	TGTGCCAGCAGCCCTGAAACAGGATACACTGAAGCTTTCTTT
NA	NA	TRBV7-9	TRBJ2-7	CASSLGGLGRTYEQYF	TGTGCCAGCAGCTTAGGGGGACTTGGGCGGACCTACGAGCAGTACTTC
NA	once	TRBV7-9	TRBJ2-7	CASSLISGTYEQYF	TGTGCCAGCAGCTTAATATCGGGCACCTACGAGCAGTACTTC
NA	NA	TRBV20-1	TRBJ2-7	CSAREVSEQYF	TGCAGTGCTAGAGAAGTCTCGGAGCAGTACTTC
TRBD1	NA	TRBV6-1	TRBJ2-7	CASRLGTGDFYEQYF	TGTGCCAGCAGATTAGGGACAGGGGACTTCTACGAGCAGTACTTC
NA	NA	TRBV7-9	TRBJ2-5	CASSLAGGTGWIVETQYF	TGTGCCAGCAGCTTAGCGGGGGGTACAGGGTGGATTGTAGAGACCCAGTACTTC
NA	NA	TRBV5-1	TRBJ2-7	CASREGQNSYEQYF	TGCGCCAGCAGAGAAGGGCAGAACTCCTACGAGCAGTACTTC
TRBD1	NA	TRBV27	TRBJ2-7	CASSLLVGTGVGEQYF	TGTGCCAGCAGTTTATTGGTCGGGACAGGGGTCGGGGAGCAGTACTTC
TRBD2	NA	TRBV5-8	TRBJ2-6	CASSLETSGSSGANVLTF	TGTGCCAGCAGCTTGGAGACTAGCGGGTCCTCTGGGGCCAACGTCCTGACTTTC
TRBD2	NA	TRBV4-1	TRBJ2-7	CASSQPGLGGYEQYF	TGCGCCAGCAGCCAACCGGGACTAGGAGGATACGAGCAGTACTTC
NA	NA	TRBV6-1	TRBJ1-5	CASSEGVRQPQHF	TGTGCCAGCAGCGAGGGGGTTAGGCAGCCCCAGCATTTT
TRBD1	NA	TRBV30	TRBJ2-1	CAWSKGQGANEQFF	TGTGCCTGGAGTAAGGGACAGGGGGCCAATGAGCAGTTCTTC
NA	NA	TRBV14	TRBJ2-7	CASSHRLSYEQYF	TGTGCCAGCAGCCACCGCCTATCCTACGAGCAGTACTTC
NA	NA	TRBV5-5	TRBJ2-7	CASSYESGLMVSYEQYF	TGTGCCAGCAGCTATGAGTCAGGGCTTATGGTTTCTTACGAGCAGTACTTC
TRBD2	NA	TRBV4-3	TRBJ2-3	CASSQVAASGRDTDTQYF	TGCGCCAGCAGCCAAGTCGCGGCTAGCGGGAGGGACACAGATACGCAGTATTTT
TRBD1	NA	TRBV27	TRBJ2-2	CASSTRDRRTGELFF	TGTGCCAGCAGTACGAGGGACAGGAGGACCGGGGAGCTGTTTTTT
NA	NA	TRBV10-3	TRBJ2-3	CAISERLASTDTQYF	TGTGCCATCAGTGAGAGGCTCGCTAGCACAGATACGCAGTATTTT
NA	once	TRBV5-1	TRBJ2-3	CASSLGDSPTDTQYF	TGCGCCAGCAGCTTGGGGGACTCCCCCACAGATACGCAGTATTTT
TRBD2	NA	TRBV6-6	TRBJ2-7	CASSSIAGDVYEQYF	TGTGCCAGCAGTTCAATAGCGGGAGACGTTTACGAGCAGTACTTC
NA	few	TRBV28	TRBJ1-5	CASSSEWAPAGYQPQHF	TGTGCCAGCAGTTCCGAATGGGCCCCGGCGGGGTATCAGCCCCAGCATTTT
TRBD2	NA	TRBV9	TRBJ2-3	CASSVGLAGLTDTQYF	TGTGCCAGCAGCGTAGGACTAGCGGGTCTCACAGATACGCAGTATTTT
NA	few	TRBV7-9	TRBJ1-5	CASSPGWGRSNQPQHF	TGTGCCAGCAGCCCAGGCTGGGGTAGGAGCAATCAGCCCCAGCATTTT
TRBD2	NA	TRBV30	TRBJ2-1	CAWSDWEREGYNEQFF	TGTGCCTGGAGTGATTGGGAACGGGAGGGCTACAATGAGCAGTTCTTC
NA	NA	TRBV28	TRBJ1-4	CASSPSWGSNEKLFF	TGTGCCAGCAGCCCCTCGTGGGGGAGTAATGAAAAACTGTTTTTT
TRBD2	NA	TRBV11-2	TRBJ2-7	CASSLEGSGVSYEQYF	TGTGCCAGCAGCTTAGAGGGTAGCGGGGTCTCCTACGAGCAGTACTTC
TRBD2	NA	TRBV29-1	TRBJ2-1	CSVVRTSALSEQFF	TGCAGCGTTGTAAGAACTAGCGCCCTTAGTGAGCAGTTCTTC
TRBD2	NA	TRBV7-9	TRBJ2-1	CASSARLAGEGNEQFF	TGTGCCAGCAGCGCCCGACTAGCGGGAGAAGGGAATGAGCAGTTCTTC
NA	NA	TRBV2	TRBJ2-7	CAISPEEFYEQYF	TGTGCCATCTCTCCGGAAGAATTCTACGAGCAGTACTTC
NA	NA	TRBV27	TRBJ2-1	CASSLMGNSGNEQFF	TGTGCCAGCAGTTTGATGGGAAATAGCGGAAATGAGCAGTTCTTC
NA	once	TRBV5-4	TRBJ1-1	CASRYQMPGGNTEAFF	TGTGCCAGCAGATACCAAATGCCAGGTGGTAACACTGAAGCTTTCTTT